The T cell receptor (beta chain) described here comes from a study of blood T cell repertoires in COVID-19. Here immunoSEQ multiplex PCR was the method, and the copy in TCRdb shows in-frame clones only, minus some. The table has about 120,000 clones, roughly 82% seen once. The CDR3 sequence is 13 residues long. V lost 5 bases and J lost 3, with 10 bases in between. The V gene's germline CDR1 is PRHDT and CDR2 FYEKMQ (reference sequence). Sequenced input: peripheral blood. The sequence was obtained from a human donor in a cohort sampled during active COVID-19. The J gene is TRBJ1-1, the V gene TRBV13; D is possibly TRBD1 (6 bases). CDR3 bases: TGTGCCAGCAGCCGCGGGGGCTACACTGAAGCTTTCTTT. Protein: CASSRGGYTEAFF.